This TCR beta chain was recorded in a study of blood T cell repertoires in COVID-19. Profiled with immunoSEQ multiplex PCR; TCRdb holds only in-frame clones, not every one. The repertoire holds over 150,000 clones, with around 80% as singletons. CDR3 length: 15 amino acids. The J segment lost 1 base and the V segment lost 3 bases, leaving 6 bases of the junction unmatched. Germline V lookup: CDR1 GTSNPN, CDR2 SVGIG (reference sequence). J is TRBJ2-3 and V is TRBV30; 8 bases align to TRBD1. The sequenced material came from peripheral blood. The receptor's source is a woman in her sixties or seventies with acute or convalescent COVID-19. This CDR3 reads CAWSGGQGGTDTQYF. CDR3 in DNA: TGTGCCTGGAGCGGTGGACAGGGAGGCACAGATACGCAGTATTTT. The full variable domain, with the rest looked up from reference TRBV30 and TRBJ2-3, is SQTIHQWPATLVQPVGSPLSLECTVEGTSNPNLYWYRQAAGRGLQLLFYSVGIGQISSEVPQNLSASRPQDRQFILSSKKLLLSDSGFYLCAWSGGQGGTDTQYFGPGTRLTVL.